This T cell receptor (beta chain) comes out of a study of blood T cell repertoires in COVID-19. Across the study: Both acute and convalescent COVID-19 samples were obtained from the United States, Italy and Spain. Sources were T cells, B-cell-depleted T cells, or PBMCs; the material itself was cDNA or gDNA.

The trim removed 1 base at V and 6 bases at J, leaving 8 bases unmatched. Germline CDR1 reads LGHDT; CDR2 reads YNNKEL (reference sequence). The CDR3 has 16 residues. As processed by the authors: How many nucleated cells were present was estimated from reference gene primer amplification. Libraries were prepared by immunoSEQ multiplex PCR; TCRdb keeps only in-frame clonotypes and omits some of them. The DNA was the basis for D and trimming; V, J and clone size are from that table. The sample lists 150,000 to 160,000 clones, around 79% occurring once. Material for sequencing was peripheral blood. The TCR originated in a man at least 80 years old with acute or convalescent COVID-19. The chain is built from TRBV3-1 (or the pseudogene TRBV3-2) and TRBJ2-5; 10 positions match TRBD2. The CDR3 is CASSQGGAGGPKTQYF. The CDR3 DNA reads TGTGCCAGCAGCCAAGGGGGAGCGGGGGGGCCTAAGACCCAGTACTTC.